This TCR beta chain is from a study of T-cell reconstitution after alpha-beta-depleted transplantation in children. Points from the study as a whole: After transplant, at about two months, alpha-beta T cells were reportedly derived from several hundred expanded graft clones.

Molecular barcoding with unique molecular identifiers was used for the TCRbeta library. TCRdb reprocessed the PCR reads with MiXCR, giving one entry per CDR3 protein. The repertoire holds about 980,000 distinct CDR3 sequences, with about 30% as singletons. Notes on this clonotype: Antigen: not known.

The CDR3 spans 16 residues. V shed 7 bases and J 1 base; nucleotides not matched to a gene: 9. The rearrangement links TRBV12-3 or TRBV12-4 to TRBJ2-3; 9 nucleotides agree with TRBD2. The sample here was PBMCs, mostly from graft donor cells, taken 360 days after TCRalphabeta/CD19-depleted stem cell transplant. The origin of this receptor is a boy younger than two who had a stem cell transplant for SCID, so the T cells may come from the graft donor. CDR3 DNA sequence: TGTGCCAGCATCACGGGACTAGCTATACGCACAGATACGCAGTATTTT. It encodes CASITGLAIRTDTQYF.